The rows below give T cell receptor beta chains drawn from one sample of a study of a mutant IDH1 vaccine in newly diagnosed glioma. Assay: immunoSEQ multiplex PCR; the TCRdb copy retains only in-frame clones and omits some. The sample has about 51,000 clones; 60% to 85% are singletons. This sample comprised PBMCs, obtained from a glioma patient treated with radiotherapy, temozolomide or both. The receptors derive from a middle-aged woman with glioma. Each CDR3 is given with its conserved first and last residue. The order of the fields is CDR3 protein, CDR3 DNA, D gene, J gene, clone size, V gene, CDR3 length. The D gene is left open where the match is weak. Some rows have no size entry. The others give once, few or many, or a class for an expanded clone.

cdr3_aa: CASTLGGNNAHYTF; cdr3_nt: TGTGCCAGCACCCTAGGGGGAAACAACGCTCACTACACCTTC; d_call: .; j_call: TRBJ1-2; clone_size: .; v_call: TRBV9; cdr3_length: 14
cdr3_aa: CASSDSGYGYTF; cdr3_nt: TGTGCCAGCAGTGACTCAGGCTATGGCTACACCTTC; d_call: .; j_call: TRBJ1-2; clone_size: .; v_call: TRBV6-4; cdr3_length: 12
cdr3_aa: CASGFAANYGYTF; cdr3_nt: TGTGCTAGTGGTTTTGCGGCTAACTATGGCTACACCTTC; d_call: .; j_call: TRBJ1-2; clone_size: .; v_call: TRBV12-5; cdr3_length: 13
cdr3_aa: CASSADTNQPQHF; cdr3_nt: TGTGCCAGTAGTGCGGACACCAATCAGCCCCAGCATTTT; d_call: .; j_call: TRBJ1-5; clone_size: .; v_call: TRBV19; cdr3_length: 13
cdr3_aa: CASSPDGYEQYF; cdr3_nt: TGTGCCAGCAGTCCGGACGGCTACGAGCAGTACTTC; d_call: .; j_call: TRBJ2-7; clone_size: .; v_call: TRBV27; cdr3_length: 12
cdr3_aa: CASSLGWGGRSGEKLFF; cdr3_nt: TGTGCCAGCAGCTTAGGATGGGGGGGCAGGAGCGGCGAAAAACTGTTTTTT; d_call: .; j_call: TRBJ1-4; clone_size: .; v_call: TRBV7-8; cdr3_length: 17
cdr3_aa: CASSSQGLYNYEQYF; cdr3_nt: TGCGCCAGCAGCTCACAGGGCCTGTACAACTACGAGCAGTACTTC; d_call: .; j_call: TRBJ2-7; clone_size: .; v_call: TRBV5-1; cdr3_length: 15
cdr3_aa: CSAGTMLLQYF; cdr3_nt: TGCAGTGCTGGGACTATGCTTCTCCAGTACTTC; d_call: TRBD2; j_call: TRBJ2-5; clone_size: once; v_call: TRBV20-1; cdr3_length: 11
cdr3_aa: CASSQEMEHNEQFF; cdr3_nt: TGTGCCAGCAGCCAAGAGATGGAACACAATGAGCAGTTCTTC; d_call: .; j_call: TRBJ2-1; clone_size: .; v_call: TRBV14; cdr3_length: 14
cdr3_aa: CASSRTRSGGPDTQYF; cdr3_nt: TGTGCCAGCAGCCGAACACGGTCGGGGGGGCCAGATACGCAGTATTTT; d_call: TRBD2; j_call: TRBJ2-3; clone_size: once; v_call: TRBV5-6; cdr3_length: 16
cdr3_aa: CASSYRTGGSYNSPLHF; cdr3_nt: TGTGCCAGCAGTTATCGGACAGGGGGATCCTATAATTCACCCCTCCACTTT; d_call: TRBD1; j_call: TRBJ1-6; clone_size: .; v_call: TRBV27; cdr3_length: 17
cdr3_aa: CASRGSMNTEAFF; cdr3_nt: TGTGCCAGCAGGGGCAGCATGAACACTGAAGCTTTCTTT; d_call: .; j_call: TRBJ1-1; clone_size: .; v_call: TRBV2; cdr3_length: 13
cdr3_aa: CLIYEQYF; cdr3_nt: TGCCTAATCTACGAGCAGTACTTC; d_call: .; j_call: TRBJ2-7; clone_size: .; v_call: TRBV6-4; cdr3_length: 8
cdr3_aa: CASSRISNQPQHF; cdr3_nt: TGTGCCAGCAGCCGCATTAGCAATCAGCCCCAGCATTTT; d_call: .; j_call: TRBJ1-5; clone_size: few; v_call: TRBV7-9; cdr3_length: 13
cdr3_aa: CASSLAGGDYGYTF; cdr3_nt: TGTGCCAGCAGCTTGGCAGGGGGGGACTATGGCTACACCTTC; d_call: TRBD1; j_call: TRBJ1-2; clone_size: .; v_call: TRBV5-4; cdr3_length: 14
cdr3_aa: CASSPWTGGADGYTF; cdr3_nt: TGTGCCAGCAGCCCTTGGACAGGGGGAGCAGATGGCTACACCTTC; d_call: TRBD1; j_call: TRBJ1-2; clone_size: .; v_call: TRBV5-5; cdr3_length: 15
cdr3_aa: CASSYSGTTQYF; cdr3_nt: TGTGCCAGCAGTTACTCGGGGACGACGCAGTATTTT; d_call: .; j_call: TRBJ2-3; clone_size: .; v_call: TRBV6-6; cdr3_length: 12
cdr3_aa: CASSLFGQGAIGYTF; cdr3_nt: TGTGCCAGTAGCCTCTTCGGACAGGGGGCGATCGGCTACACCTTC; d_call: TRBD1; j_call: TRBJ1-2; clone_size: .; v_call: TRBV19; cdr3_length: 15
cdr3_aa: CASSFLATNEKLFF; cdr3_nt: TGTGCCAGCTCATTCCTTGCAACTAATGAAAAACTGTTTTTT; d_call: .; j_call: TRBJ1-4; clone_size: once; v_call: TRBV18; cdr3_length: 14
cdr3_aa: CASSYSSYGNTEAFF; cdr3_nt: TGTGCCAGCAGTTACTCCTCGTACGGGAACACTGAAGCTTTCTTT; d_call: .; j_call: TRBJ1-1; clone_size: .; v_call: TRBV6-5; cdr3_length: 15
cdr3_aa: CASTLGRDRVGYTF; cdr3_nt: TGTGCCAGCACCTTAGGACGGGACAGGGTTGGCTACACCTTC; d_call: TRBD1; j_call: TRBJ1-2; clone_size: once; v_call: TRBV7-9; cdr3_length: 14
cdr3_aa: CAWSVGGGMGQPQHF; cdr3_nt: TGTGCCTGGAGTGTCGGGGGGGGGATGGGTCAGCCCCAGCATTTT; d_call: .; j_call: TRBJ1-5; clone_size: .; v_call: TRBV30; cdr3_length: 15
cdr3_aa: CASSSPDRETYEQYF; cdr3_nt: TGTGCCAGCAGCTCCCCGGACAGGGAAACCTACGAGCAGTACTTC; d_call: TRBD1; j_call: TRBJ2-7; clone_size: few; v_call: TRBV7-9; cdr3_length: 15
cdr3_aa: CASSPRGLQGDGYTF; cdr3_nt: TGTGCCAGCAGCCCTAGGGGCCTACAAGGGGATGGCTACACCTTC; d_call: .; j_call: TRBJ1-2; clone_size: .; v_call: TRBV7-2; cdr3_length: 15
cdr3_aa: CAWSVTRGNQPQHF; cdr3_nt: TGTGCCTGGAGTGTAACCAGGGGGAATCAGCCCCAGCATTTT; d_call: TRBD1; j_call: TRBJ1-5; clone_size: .; v_call: TRBV30; cdr3_length: 14
cdr3_aa: CAWSVKNGGSQHF; cdr3_nt: TGTGCCTGGAGTGTAAAAAACGGCGGTTCCCAGCACTTC; d_call: .; j_call: TRBJ2-5; clone_size: .; v_call: TRBV30; cdr3_length: 13
cdr3_aa: CASSLRDYRFGGTEAFF; cdr3_nt: TGCGCCAGCAGCCTGAGAGATTACAGGTTTGGAGGAACTGAAGCTTTCTTT; d_call: .; j_call: TRBJ1-1; clone_size: .; v_call: TRBV4-1; cdr3_length: 17
cdr3_aa: CASSPTGGNEKLFF; cdr3_nt: TGTGCCAGCAGTCCGACAGGGGGCAATGAAAAACTGTTTTTT; d_call: TRBD1; j_call: TRBJ1-4; clone_size: few; v_call: TRBV5-6; cdr3_length: 14
cdr3_aa: CAISDGTKYEQYF; cdr3_nt: TGTGCCATCAGTGATGGGACAAAATACGAGCAGTACTTC; d_call: .; j_call: TRBJ2-7; clone_size: .; v_call: TRBV10-3; cdr3_length: 13
cdr3_aa: CASSSGTGVRVYTGELFF; cdr3_nt: TGTGCCAGTAGCAGCGGGACAGGGGTTCGGGTATACACCGGGGAGCTGTTTTTT; d_call: TRBD1; j_call: TRBJ2-2; clone_size: .; v_call: TRBV19; cdr3_length: 18
cdr3_aa: CASSLAPCRGNYGYTF; cdr3_nt: TGCGCCAGCAGCTTGGCCCCATGCCGGGGGAACTATGGCTACACCTTC; d_call: .; j_call: TRBJ1-2; clone_size: .; v_call: TRBV5-1; cdr3_length: 16
cdr3_aa: CASSLRGSDYGYTF; cdr3_nt: TGTGCCAGCAGCTTACGGGGATCCGACTATGGCTACACCTTC; d_call: .; j_call: TRBJ1-2; clone_size: .; v_call: TRBV7-8; cdr3_length: 14
cdr3_aa: CASSPRGGLRAYNEQFF; cdr3_nt: TGTGCCAGCAGCCCCCGAGGAGGGTTGAGGGCCTACAATGAGCAGTTCTTC; d_call: .; j_call: TRBJ2-1; clone_size: .; v_call: TRBV9; cdr3_length: 17
cdr3_aa: CASSFPSGSSYNEQFF; cdr3_nt: TGTGCCAGCAGCTTCCCTAGTGGTAGTTCCTACAATGAGCAGTTCTTC; d_call: .; j_call: TRBJ2-1; clone_size: .; v_call: TRBV13; cdr3_length: 16
cdr3_aa: CASSVFGGYNEQFF; cdr3_nt: TGTGCCAGCAGCGTTTTTGGTGGCTACAATGAGCAGTTCTTC; d_call: .; j_call: TRBJ2-1; clone_size: once; v_call: TRBV9; cdr3_length: 14
cdr3_aa: CSGGLLNTEAFF; cdr3_nt: TGCAGCGGCGGACTGTTGAACACTGAAGCTTTCTTT; d_call: .; j_call: TRBJ1-1; clone_size: .; v_call: TRBV29-1; cdr3_length: 12
cdr3_aa: CASSLSNEKLFF; cdr3_nt: TGTGCCAGCAGCTTATCTAATGAAAAACTGTTTTTT; d_call: .; j_call: TRBJ1-4; clone_size: .; v_call: TRBV7-2; cdr3_length: 12
cdr3_aa: CASRVYRGYEKLFF; cdr3_nt: TGTGCCAGCAGGGTTTACAGGGGATATGAAAAACTGTTTTTT; d_call: TRBD1; j_call: TRBJ1-4; clone_size: once; v_call: TRBV6-1; cdr3_length: 14
cdr3_aa: CASSMAPTEANYGYTF; cdr3_nt: TGTGCCAGTAGCATGGCACCCACCGAGGCTAACTATGGCTACACCTTC; d_call: .; j_call: TRBJ1-2; clone_size: .; v_call: TRBV19; cdr3_length: 16
cdr3_aa: CAISEFEGYTF; cdr3_nt: TGTGCCATCAGTGAGTTCGAGGGCTACACCTTC; d_call: .; j_call: TRBJ1-2; clone_size: .; v_call: TRBV10-3; cdr3_length: 11
cdr3_aa: CASSFSQDGSNQPQHF; cdr3_nt: TGTGCCAGCAGCTTTTCCCAGGATGGGAGCAATCAGCCCCAGCATTTT; d_call: .; j_call: TRBJ1-5; clone_size: few; v_call: TRBV7-9; cdr3_length: 16